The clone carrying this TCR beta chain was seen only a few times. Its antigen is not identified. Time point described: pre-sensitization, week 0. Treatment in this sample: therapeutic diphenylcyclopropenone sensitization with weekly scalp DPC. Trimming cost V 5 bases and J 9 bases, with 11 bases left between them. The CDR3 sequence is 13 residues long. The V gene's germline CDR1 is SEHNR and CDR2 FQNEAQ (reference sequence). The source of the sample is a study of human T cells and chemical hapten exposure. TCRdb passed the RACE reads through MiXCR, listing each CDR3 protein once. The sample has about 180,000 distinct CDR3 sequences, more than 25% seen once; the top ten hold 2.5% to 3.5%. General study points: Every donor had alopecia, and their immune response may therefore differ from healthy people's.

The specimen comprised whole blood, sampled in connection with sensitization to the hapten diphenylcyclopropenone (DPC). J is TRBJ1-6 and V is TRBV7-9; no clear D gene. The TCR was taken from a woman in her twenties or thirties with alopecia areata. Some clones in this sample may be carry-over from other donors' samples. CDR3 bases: TGTGCCAGCAGCCCAACGGGCGGTTCACCCCTCCACTTT. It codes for CASSPTGGSPLHF.